This T cell receptor (beta chain) was captured by sequencing in a study of cytomegalovirus exposure and HLA in healthy donors. This PCR relied on a set of 60 Vbeta primers and 13 Jbeta primers. Using immunoSEQ multiplex PCR, the repertoire was profiled, and TCRdb retains in-frame clones only, with some absent. Here the sample spans some 190,000 clones, 82% being singletons. Findings of the study overall: In a later analysis, specific HLA alleles were associated with 15,000 to 20,000 TCR beta sequences at a 0.05 false discovery rate.

The V and J ends lost 1 base and 8 bases, in that order; junction bases with no gene match: 6. Germline lookup yields CDR1 MGHRA and CDR2 YSYEKL. The CDR3 consists of 15 residues. To note about this clone: Its antigen is undetermined.

The TCR originated in a man in his forties or fifties in good health and CMV-seronegative. The rearrangement links TRBV4-1 to TRBJ1-4; 8 nucleotides line up with TRBD1. Source material: PBMCs. CDR3 amino acids: CASSQGTQGGEKLFF. The CDR3 DNA reads TGCGCCAGCAGCCAAGGAACACAGGGGGGAGAAAAACTGTTTTTT.